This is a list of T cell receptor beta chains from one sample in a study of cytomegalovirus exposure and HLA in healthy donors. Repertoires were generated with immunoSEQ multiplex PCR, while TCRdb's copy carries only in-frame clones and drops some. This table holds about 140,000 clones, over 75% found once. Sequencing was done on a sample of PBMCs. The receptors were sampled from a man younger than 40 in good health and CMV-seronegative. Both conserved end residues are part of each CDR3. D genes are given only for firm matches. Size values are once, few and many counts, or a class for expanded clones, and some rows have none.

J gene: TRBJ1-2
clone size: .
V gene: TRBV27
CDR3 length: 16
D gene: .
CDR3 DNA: TGTGCCAGCAGTTTATCTCGGGCAGGGGTTGGTTATGGCTACACCTTC
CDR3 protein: CASSLSRAGVGYGYTF

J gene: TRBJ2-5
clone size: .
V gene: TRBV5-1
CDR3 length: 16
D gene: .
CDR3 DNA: TGCGCCAGCAGCCCGGGGGGGACAGGGTACCAAGAGACCCAGTACTTC
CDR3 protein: CASSPGGTGYQETQYF

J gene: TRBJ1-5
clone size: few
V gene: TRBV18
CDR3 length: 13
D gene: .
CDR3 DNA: TGTGCCAGCTCTGTCGGGGAGGATCAGCCCCAGCATTTT
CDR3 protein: CASSVGEDQPQHF

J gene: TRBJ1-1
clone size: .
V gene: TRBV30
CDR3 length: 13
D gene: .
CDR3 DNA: TGTGCCTGGATTATTCAGGGTGGCACTGAAGCTTTCTTT
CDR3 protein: CAWIIQGGTEAFF

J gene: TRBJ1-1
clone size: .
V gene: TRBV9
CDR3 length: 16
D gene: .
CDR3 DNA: TGTGCCAGCAGCGGAGGCTCCGGGGGACTGAACACTGAAGCTTTCTTT
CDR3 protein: CASSGGSGGLNTEAFF

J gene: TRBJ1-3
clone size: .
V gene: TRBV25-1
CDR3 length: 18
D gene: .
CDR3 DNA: TGTGCCAGCATCCGCCCGATAGTAGCACGAGTCTCTGGAAACACCATCTATTTT
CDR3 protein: CASIRPIVARVSGNTIYF

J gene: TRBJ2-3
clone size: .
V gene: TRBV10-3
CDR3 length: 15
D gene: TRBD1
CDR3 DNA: TGTGCCATCAGTGAGGGACAGGGAAGGTCAGATACGCAGTATTTT
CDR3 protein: CAISEGQGRSDTQYF

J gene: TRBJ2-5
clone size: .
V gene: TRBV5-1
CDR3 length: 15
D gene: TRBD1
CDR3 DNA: TGCGCCAGCAGCCGACCTACAGGGGGACGAGAGACCCAGTACTTC
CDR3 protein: CASSRPTGGRETQYF

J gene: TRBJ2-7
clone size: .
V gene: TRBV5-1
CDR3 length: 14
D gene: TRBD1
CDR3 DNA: TGCGCCAGCAGCTCCGGGACAGGGAATAACGAGCAGTACTTC
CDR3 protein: CASSSGTGNNEQYF

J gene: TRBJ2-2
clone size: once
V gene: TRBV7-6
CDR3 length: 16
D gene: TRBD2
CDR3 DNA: TGTGCCAGCAGCTATGGACTAGCGGGGCACACCGGGGAGCTGTTTTTT
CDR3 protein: CASSYGLAGHTGELFF

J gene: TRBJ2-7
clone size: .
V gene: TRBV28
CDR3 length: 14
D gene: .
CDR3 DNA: TGTGCCAGCAGTTCCTCTGACTACGCCCTCGAGCAGTACTTC
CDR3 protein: CASSSSDYALEQYF

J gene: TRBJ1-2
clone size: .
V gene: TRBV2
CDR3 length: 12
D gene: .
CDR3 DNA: TGTGCCACCAGCAGGTGGGACTATGGCTACACCTTC
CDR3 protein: CATSRWDYGYTF

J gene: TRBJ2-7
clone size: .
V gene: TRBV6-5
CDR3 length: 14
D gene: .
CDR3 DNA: TGTGCCAGCAGTTACAATAAGGACCAGGGCGAGCAGTACTTC
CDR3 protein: CASSYNKDQGEQYF

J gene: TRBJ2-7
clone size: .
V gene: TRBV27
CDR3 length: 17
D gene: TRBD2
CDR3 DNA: TGTGCCAGCAGCCGAACGGGGATAGCGGGAAGCTCCTACGAGCAGTACTTC
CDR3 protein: CASSRTGIAGSSYEQYF

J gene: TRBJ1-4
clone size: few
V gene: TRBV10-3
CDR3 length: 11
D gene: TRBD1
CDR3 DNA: TGTGCCATGTCAGGGGGCCCAAAACTGTTTTTT
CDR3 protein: CAMSGGPKLFF

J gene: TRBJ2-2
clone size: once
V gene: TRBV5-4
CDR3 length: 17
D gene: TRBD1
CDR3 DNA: TGTGCCAGCAGCTTGGTTCGGGACAGCGCGAACACCGGGGAGCTGTTTTTT
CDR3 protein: CASSLVRDSANTGELFF

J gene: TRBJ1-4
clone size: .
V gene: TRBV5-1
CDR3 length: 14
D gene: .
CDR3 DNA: TGCGCCAGCAGCCGAGGGGGGGGTAATGAAAAACTGTTTTTT
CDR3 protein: CASSRGGGNEKLFF

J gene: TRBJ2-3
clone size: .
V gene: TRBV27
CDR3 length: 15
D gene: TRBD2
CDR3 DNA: TGTGCCAGCAGTTCACAGCGGGAGGTTTCGGATACGCAGTATTTT
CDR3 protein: CASSSQREVSDTQYF

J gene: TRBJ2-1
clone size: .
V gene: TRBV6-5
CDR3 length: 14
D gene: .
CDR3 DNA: TGTGCCACCCGTCTAAGTTTCGCGGGGAATGAGCAGTTCTTC
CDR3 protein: CATRLSFAGNEQFF

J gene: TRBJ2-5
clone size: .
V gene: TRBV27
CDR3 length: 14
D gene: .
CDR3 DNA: TGTGCCAGCAGTCGGGCAGGACAACAAGAGACCCAGTACTTC
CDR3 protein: CASSRAGQQETQYF

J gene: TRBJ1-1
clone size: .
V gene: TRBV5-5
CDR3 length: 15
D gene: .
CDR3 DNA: TGTGCCAGCAGAGATCCGACGACTATGAACACTGAAGCTTTCTTT
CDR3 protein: CASRDPTTMNTEAFF

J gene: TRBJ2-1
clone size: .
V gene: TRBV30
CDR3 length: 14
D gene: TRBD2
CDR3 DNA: TGTGCCTGGGCCTTCTGGACTAGCGGCAATGAGCAGTTCTTC
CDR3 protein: CAWAFWTSGNEQFF

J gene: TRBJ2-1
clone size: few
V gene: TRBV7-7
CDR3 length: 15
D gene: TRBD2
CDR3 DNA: TGTGCCAGCAGTCAGACTAGCGGGTTGTACAATGAGCAGTTCTTC
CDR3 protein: CASSQTSGLYNEQFF

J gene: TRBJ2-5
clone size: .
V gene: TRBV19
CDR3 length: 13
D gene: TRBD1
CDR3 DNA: TGTGCCAGTAGTATGACAGGGGGGGAGACCCAGTACTTC
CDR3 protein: CASSMTGGETQYF

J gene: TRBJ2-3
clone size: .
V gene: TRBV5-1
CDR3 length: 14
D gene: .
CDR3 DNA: TGCGCCAGCAGCTGGGGAGGTCGGGGGGATACGCAGTATTTT
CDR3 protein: CASSWGGRGDTQYF

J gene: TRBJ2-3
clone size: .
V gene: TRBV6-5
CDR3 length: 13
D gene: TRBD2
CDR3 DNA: TGTGCCAGCAGTTCCTCGCGGGAGGATACGCAGTATTTT
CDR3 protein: CASSSSREDTQYF